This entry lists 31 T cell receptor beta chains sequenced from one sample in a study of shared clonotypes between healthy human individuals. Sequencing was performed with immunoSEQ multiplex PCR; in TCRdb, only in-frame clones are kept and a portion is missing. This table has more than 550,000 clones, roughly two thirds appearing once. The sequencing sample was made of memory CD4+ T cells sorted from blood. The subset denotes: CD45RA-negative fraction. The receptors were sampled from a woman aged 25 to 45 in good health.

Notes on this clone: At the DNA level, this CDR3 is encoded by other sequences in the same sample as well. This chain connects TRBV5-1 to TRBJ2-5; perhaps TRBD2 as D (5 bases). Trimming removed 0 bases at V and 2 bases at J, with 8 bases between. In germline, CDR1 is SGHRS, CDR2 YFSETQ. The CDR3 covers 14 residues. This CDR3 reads CASSLGRDQETQYF. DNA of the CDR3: TGCGCCAGCAGCTTGGGTCGGGATCAAGAGACCCAGTACTTC.

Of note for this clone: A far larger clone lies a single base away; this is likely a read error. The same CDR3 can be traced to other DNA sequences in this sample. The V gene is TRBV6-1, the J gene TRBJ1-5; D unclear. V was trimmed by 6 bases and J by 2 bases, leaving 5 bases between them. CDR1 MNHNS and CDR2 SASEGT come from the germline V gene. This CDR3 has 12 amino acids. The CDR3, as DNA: TGTGCCAGCAGGGGTGGCAATCAGCCCCAGCATTTT. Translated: CASRGGNQPQHF.

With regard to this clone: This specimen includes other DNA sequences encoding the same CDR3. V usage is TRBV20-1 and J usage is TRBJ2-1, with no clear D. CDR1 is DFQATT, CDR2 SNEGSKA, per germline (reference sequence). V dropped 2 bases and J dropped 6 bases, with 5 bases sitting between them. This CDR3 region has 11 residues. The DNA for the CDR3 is TGCAGTGCTAGATCGGGCAATGAGCAGTTCTTC. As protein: CSARSGNEQFF.

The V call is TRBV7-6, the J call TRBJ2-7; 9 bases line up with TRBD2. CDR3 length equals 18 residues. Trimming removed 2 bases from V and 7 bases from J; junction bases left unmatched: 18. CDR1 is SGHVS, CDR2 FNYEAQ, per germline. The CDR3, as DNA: TGTGCCAGCAGCTTAAGGGGGCTTAGCGGGAGTCGCTCTGGGGAGCAGTACTTC. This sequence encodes CASSLRGLSGSRSGEQYF.

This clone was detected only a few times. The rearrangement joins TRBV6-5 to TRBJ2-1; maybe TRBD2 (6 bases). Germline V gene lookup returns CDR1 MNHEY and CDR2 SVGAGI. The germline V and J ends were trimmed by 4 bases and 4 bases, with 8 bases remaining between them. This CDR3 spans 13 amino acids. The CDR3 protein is CASSSGEYNEQFF. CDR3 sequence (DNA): TGTGCCAGCAGTTCGGGGGAATACAATGAGCAGTTCTTC.

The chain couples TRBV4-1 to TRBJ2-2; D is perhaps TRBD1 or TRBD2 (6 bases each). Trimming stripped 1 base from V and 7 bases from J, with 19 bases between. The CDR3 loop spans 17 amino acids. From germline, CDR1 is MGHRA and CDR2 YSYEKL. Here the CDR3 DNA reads TGCGCCAGCAGCCAAGGGGGACTTACAGGGTTCGGCGGGGAGCTGTTTTTT. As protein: CASSQGGLTGFGGELFF.

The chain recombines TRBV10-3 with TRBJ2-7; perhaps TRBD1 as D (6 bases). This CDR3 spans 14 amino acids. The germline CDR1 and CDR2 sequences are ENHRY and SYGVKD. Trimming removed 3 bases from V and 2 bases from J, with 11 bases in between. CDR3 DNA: TGTGCCATCAGTGAACAGGGAGCCCCCTACGAGCAGTACTTC. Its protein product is CAISEQGAPYEQYF.

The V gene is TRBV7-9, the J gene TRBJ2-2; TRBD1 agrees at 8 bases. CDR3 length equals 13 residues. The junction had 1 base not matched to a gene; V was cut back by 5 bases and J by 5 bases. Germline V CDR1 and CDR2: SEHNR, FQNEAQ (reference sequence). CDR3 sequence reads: CASSGQGTGELFF. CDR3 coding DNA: TGTGCCAGCAGCGGACAGGGTACCGGGGAGCTGTTTTTT.

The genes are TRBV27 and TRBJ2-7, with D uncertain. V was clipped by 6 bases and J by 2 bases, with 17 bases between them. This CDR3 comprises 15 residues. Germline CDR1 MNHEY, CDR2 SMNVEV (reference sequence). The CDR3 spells CASSPHRPEPYEQYF. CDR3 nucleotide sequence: TGTGCCAGCAGCCCCCATAGGCCGGAACCCTACGAGCAGTACTTC.

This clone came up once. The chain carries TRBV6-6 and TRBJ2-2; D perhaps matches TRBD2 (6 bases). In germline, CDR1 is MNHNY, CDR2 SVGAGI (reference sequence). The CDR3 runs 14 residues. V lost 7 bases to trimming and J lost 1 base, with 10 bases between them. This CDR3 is CASMEGRNTGELFF. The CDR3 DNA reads TGTGCCAGCATGGAGGGTAGGAACACCGGGGAGCTGTTTTTT.

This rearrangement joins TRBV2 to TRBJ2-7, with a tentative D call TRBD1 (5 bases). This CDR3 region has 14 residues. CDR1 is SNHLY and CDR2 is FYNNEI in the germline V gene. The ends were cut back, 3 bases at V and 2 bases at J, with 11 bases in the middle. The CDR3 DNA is TGTGCCAGCAGTGAGACAGCGCACGCCTACGAGCAGTACTTC. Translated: CASSETAHAYEQYF.

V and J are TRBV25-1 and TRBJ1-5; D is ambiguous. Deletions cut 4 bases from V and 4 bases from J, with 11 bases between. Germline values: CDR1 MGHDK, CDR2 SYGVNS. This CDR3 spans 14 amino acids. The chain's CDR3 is CASSGLTANQPQHF. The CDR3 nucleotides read TGTGCCAGCAGTGGTCTCACAGCGAATCAGCCCCAGCATTTT.

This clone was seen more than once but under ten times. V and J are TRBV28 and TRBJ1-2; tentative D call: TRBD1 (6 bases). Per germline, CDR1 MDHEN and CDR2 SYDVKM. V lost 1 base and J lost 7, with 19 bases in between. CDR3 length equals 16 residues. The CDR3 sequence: CASSLSGAGAVSGYTF. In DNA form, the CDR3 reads TGTGCCAGCAGTTTATCGGGGGCAGGGGCAGTGAGTGGCTACACCTTC.

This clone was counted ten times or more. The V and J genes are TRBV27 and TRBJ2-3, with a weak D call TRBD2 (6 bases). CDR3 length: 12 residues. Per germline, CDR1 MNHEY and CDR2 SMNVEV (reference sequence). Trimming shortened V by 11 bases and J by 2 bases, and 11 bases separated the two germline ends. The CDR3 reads CAPGGATDTQYF. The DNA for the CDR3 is TGTGCCCCTGGCGGGGCCACAGATACGCAGTATTTT.

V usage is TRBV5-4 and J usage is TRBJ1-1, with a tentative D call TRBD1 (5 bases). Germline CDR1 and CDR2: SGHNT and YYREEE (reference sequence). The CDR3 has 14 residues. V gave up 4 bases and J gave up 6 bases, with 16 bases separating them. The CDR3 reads CASSQGLMRSEAFF. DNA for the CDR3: TGTGCCAGCAGCCAGGGTCTTATGAGGTCTGAAGCTTTCTTT.

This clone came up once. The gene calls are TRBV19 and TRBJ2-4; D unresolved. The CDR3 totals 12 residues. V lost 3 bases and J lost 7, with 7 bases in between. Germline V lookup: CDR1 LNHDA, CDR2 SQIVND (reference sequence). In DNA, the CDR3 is TGTGCCAGTAGTATCGGCCCGAACATTCAGTACTTC. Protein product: CASSIGPNIQYF.

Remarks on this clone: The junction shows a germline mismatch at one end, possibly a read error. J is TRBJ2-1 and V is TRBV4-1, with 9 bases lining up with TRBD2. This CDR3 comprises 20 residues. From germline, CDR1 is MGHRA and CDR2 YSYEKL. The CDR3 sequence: CASRQEIAGVVGNSYNEQFF. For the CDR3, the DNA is TGCGCCAGCAGGCAAGAGATAGCGGGAGTAGTGGGGAACTCCTACAATGAGCAGTTCTTC.

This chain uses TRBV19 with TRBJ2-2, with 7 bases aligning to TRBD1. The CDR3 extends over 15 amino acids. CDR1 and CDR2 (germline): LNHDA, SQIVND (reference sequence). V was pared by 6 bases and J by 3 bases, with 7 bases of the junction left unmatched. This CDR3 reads CASREQGLHTGELFF. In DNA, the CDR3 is TGTGCCAGTAGGGAACAGGGGTTGCACACCGGGGAGCTGTTTTTT. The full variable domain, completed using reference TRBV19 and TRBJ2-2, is DGGITQSPKYLFRKEGQNVTLSCEQNLNHDAMYWYRQDPGQGLRLIYYSQIVNDFQKGDIAEGYSVSREKKESFPLTVTSAQKNPTAFYLCASREQGLHTGELFFGEGSRLTVL.

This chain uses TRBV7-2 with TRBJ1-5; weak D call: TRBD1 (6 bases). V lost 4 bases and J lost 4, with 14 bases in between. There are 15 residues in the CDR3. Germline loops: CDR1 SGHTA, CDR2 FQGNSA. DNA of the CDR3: TGTGCCAGCAGCTGGCGAAGGGGGAAAAATCAGCCCCAGCATTTT. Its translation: CASSWRRGKNQPQHF.

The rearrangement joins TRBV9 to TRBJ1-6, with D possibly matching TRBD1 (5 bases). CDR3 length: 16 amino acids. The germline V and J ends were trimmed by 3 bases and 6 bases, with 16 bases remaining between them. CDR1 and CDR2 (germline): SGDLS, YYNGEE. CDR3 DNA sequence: TGTGCCAGCAGCGCACTGGACGCCCAGGGTAATTCACCCCTCCACTTT. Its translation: CASSALDAQGNSPLHF.

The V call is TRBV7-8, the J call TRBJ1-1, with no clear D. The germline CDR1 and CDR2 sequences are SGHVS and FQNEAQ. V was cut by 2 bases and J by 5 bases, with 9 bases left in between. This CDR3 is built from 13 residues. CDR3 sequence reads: CASSLTRITEAFF. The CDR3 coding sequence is TGTGCCAGCAGCTTAACCCGGATTACTGAAGCTTTCTTT.

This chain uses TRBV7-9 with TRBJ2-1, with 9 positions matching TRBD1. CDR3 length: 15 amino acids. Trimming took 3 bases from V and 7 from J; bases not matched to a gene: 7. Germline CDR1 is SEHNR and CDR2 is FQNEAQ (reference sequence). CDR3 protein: CASSLTGGKGNEQFF. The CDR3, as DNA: TGTGCCAGCAGCTTGACAGGGGGAAAGGGAAATGAGCAGTTCTTC.

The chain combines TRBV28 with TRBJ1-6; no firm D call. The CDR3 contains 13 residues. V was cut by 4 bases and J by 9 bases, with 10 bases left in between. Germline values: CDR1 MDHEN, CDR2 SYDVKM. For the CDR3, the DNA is TGTGCCAGCAGTTCAAATTCCGTTTCACCCCTCCACTTT. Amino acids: CASSSNSVSPLHF.

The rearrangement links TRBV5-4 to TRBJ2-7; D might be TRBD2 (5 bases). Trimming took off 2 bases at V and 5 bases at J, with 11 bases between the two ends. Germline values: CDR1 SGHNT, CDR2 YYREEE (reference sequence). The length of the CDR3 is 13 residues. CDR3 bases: TGTGCCAGCAGCTTCTTTTCGGGGAACGAGCAGTACTTC. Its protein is CASSFFSGNEQYF. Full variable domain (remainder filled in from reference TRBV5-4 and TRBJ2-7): ETGVTQSPTHLIKTRGQQVTLRCSSQSGHNTVSWYQQALGQGPQFIFQYYREEENGRGNFPPRFSGLQFPNYSSELNVNALELDDSALYLCASSFFSGNEQYFGPGTRLTVT.

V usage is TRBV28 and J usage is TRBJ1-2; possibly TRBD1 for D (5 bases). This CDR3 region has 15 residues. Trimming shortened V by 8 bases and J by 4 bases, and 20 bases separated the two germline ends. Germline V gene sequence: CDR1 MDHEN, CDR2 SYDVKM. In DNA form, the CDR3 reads TGTGCCAGCGCAGTTACGCAGGGAGGAATCTATGGCTACACCTTC. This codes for CASAVTQGGIYGYTF.

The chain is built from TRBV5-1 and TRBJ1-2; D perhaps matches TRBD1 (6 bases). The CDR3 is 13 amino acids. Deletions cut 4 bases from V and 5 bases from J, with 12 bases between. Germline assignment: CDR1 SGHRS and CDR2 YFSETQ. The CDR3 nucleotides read TGCGCCAGCAGCACCGGACAGAGGTATGGCTACACCTTC. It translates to CASSTGQRYGYTF.

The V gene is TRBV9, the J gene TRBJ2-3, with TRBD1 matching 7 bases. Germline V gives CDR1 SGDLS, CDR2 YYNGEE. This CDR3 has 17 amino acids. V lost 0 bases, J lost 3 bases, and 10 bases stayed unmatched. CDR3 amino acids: CASSVEERGRFTDTQYF. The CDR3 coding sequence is TGTGCCAGCAGCGTAGAGGAGAGGGGGCGCTTTACAGATACGCAGTATTTT.

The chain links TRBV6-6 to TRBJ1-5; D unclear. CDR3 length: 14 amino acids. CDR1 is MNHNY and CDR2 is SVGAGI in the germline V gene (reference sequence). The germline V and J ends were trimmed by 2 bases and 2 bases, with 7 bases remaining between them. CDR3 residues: CASSYGRRNQPQHF. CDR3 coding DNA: TGTGCCAGCAGTTACGGGCGACGCAATCAGCCCCAGCATTTT.

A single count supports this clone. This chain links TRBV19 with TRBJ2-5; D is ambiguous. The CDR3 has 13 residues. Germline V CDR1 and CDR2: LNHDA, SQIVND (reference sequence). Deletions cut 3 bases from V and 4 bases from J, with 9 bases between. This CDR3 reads CASSMARGETQYF. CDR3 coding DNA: TGTGCCAGTAGTATGGCCCGAGGAGAGACCCAGTACTTC.

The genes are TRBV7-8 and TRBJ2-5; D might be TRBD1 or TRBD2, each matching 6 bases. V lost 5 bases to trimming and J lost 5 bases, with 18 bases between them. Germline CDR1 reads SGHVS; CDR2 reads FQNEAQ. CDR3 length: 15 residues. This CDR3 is CASSRSRDTVETQYF. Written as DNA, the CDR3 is TGTGCCAGCAGCCGCTCGCGGGACACGGTGGAGACCCAGTACTTC.

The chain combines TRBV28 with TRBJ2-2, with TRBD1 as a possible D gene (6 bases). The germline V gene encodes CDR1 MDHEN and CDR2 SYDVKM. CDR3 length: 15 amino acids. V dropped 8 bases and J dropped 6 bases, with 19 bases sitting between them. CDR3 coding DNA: TGTGCCAGCGGGCAAACTATATCAGGGGCCGGGGAGCTGTTTTTT. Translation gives CASGQTISGAGELFF.